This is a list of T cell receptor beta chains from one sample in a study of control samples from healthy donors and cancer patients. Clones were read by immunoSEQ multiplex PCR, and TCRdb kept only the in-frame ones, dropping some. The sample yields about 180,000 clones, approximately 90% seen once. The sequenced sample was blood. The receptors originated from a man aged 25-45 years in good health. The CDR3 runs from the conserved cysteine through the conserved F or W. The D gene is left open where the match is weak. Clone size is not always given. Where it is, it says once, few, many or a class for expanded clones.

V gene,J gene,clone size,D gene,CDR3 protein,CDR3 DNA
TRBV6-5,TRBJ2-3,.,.,CASRAGGLGSDAQYF,TGTGCCAGCAGGGCCGGGGGACTCGGGTCCGATGCGCAGTATTTT
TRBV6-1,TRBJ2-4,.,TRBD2,CASSETSGGASIQYF,TGTGCCAGCAGTGAGACTAGCGGGGGGGCAAGTATTCAGTACTTC
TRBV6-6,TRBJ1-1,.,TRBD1,CASSLGTGGATWVNTEAFF,TGTGCCAGCAGTCTCGGGACAGGGGGCGCGACCTGGGTAAACACTGAAGCTTTCTTT
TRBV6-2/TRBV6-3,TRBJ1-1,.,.,CASSYSIGRAAEAFF,TGTGCCAGCAGTTACTCGATTGGCAGGGCCGCTGAAGCTTTCTTT
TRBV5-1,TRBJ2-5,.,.,CASSQLRQETQYF,TGCGCCAGCAGCCAACTCCGACAAGAGACCCAGTACTTC
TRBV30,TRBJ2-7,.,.,CAWSTGNYEQYF,TGTGCCTGGAGTACGGGAAACTACGAGCAGTACTTC
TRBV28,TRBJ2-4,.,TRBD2,CASSPPGLAGDAAKNIQYF,TGTGCCAGCAGTCCTCCGGGACTAGCGGGAGATGCGGCCAAAAACATTCAGTACTTC
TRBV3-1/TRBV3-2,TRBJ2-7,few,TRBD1,CASSQGWDSSYEQYF,TGTGCCAGCAGCCAGGGTTGGGACAGCTCCTACGAGCAGTACTTC
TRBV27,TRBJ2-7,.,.,CASSFRGGYEQYF,TGTGCCAGCAGTTTTAGGGGTGGCTACGAGCAGTACTTC
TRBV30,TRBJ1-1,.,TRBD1,CAWGRQGHTEAFF,TGTGCCTGGGGACGACAGGGCCACACTGAAGCTTTCTTT
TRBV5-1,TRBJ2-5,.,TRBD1,CASSSRDREAETQYF,TGCGCCAGCAGCTCCAGGGACAGGGAGGCAGAGACCCAGTACTTC
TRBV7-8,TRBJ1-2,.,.,CASSSRGLLYGYTF,TGTGCCAGCAGCTCCAGGGGTTTATTGTATGGCTACACCTTC
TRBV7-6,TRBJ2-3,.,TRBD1,CASSLAFRTGLTDTQYF,TGTGCCAGCAGCTTAGCGTTTAGGACAGGGCTCACAGATACGCAGTATTTT